A single sample is the source of the 16 T cell receptor beta chains below, sequenced in a study of blood T cell repertoires in COVID-19. Using immunoSEQ multiplex PCR, the repertoire was profiled, and TCRdb retains in-frame clones only, with some absent. The data contain around 340,000 clones, 88% of them seen just once; the ten biggest clones take up approximately 1%. Material: PBMCs or T cells enriched from blood (not recorded which). These receptor sequences come from a woman younger than 45 who had been exposed to COVID-19.

The chain has TRBV18 and TRBJ2-5, with 8 bases identical to TRBD1. J gave up 4 bases and V 3 bases, and 7 bases lay outside the gene matches. There are 15 residues in the CDR3. CDR1 and CDR2 from the germline V gene are KGHSH and LQKENI. This CDR3 reads CASSPRDRGPETQYF. For the CDR3, the DNA is TGTGCCAGCTCACCCCGCGACAGGGGCCCAGAGACCCAGTACTTC.

The V gene is TRBV7-9, the J gene TRBJ2-1, with a tentative D call TRBD1 (6 bases). The CDR3 covers 14 residues. Between the trimmed V and J ends, which lost 5 bases and 4 bases, there was a span of 12 bases. Germline V CDR1 and CDR2: SEHNR, FQNEAQ (reference sequence). This chain's CDR3 is CASSPGQLYNEQFF. In DNA form, the CDR3 reads TGTGCCAGCAGCCCTGGACAGCTTTACAATGAGCAGTTCTTC.

The chain is built from TRBV28 and TRBJ1-3, with 9 bases that match TRBD1. J lost 0 bases, V lost 6 bases, and 9 bases had no gene match. Per germline, CDR1 MDHEN and CDR2 SYDVKM. The CDR3 length is 17 residues. The DNA of the CDR3 is TGTGCCAGCAGCCCCGGGACAGGGTTTCTCTCTGGAAACACCATATATTTT. Protein sequence: CASSPGTGFLSGNTIYF.

Worth noting for this clone: Other DNA sequences of this sample code for an identical CDR3. The CDR3 reads CASSPPGTTTDTQYF. DNA for the CDR3: TGTGCCAGCAGCCCCCCCGGGACTACCACAGATACGCAGTATTTT. V usage is TRBV7-9 and J usage is TRBJ2-3; 7 bases are shared with TRBD2. CDR3 length equals 15 residues. Germline V gene sequence: CDR1 SEHNR, CDR2 FQNEAQ (reference sequence). V lost 5 bases, J lost 2 bases, and 7 bases stayed unmatched.

The chain carries TRBV7-9 and TRBJ1-5; 7 nucleotides line up with TRBD1. V trimming: 5 bases; J trimming: 4 bases; junction bases outside the gene matches: 8. Looked up from germline, CDR1 is SEHNR and CDR2 is FQNEAQ (reference sequence). This CDR3 contains 15 residues. This CDR3 is CASSPGSGGNQPQHF. The DNA of the CDR3 is TGTGCCAGCAGCCCCGGTTCAGGGGGGAATCAGCCCCAGCATTTT.

The genes are TRBV7-3 and TRBJ2-1; TRBD2 agrees at 13 bases. Germline CDR1 is SGHTA and CDR2 is FQGTGA. The junction had 2 bases not matched to a gene; V was cut back by 8 bases and J by 7 bases. The CDR3 is 13 amino acids. This chain's CDR3 is CASGLAGENEQFF. In DNA form, the CDR3 reads TGTGCCAGCGGACTAGCGGGAGAAAATGAGCAGTTCTTC.

This chain joins TRBV3-1 (or the pseudogene TRBV3-2) and TRBJ1-5, with D hard to call. The CDR3 is made up of 13 amino acids. Germline V gene sequence: CDR1 LGHDT, CDR2 YNNKEL (reference sequence). V dropped 1 base and J dropped 6 bases, with 7 bases sitting between them. DNA of the CDR3: TGTGCCAGCAGCCAAGGAGGCGGTCAGCCCCAGCATTTT. Protein product: CASSQGGGQPQHF.

This clone was seen a handful of times. The gene calls are TRBV19 and TRBJ1-1; the D gene is possibly TRBD1 (5 bases). Deletions cut 10 bases from V and 11 bases from J, with 14 bases between. This CDR3 spans 10 amino acids. Germline V gives CDR1 LNHDA, CDR2 SQIVND (reference sequence). The CDR3 is CATESGRAFF. CDR3 sequence (DNA): TGTGCCACAGAGTCAGGGAGGGCTTTCTTT.

The CDR3 DNA follows: TGTGCCACCAGTGGCGAGGGAAGCTCCTACAATGAGCAGTTCTTC. This encodes CATSGEGSSYNEQFF. The V gene is TRBV24-1, the J gene TRBJ2-1; D is possibly TRBD2 (5 bases). CDR3 length: 15 amino acids. Between the trimmed V and J ends, which lost 5 bases and 0 bases, there was a span of 10 bases. The V gene's germline CDR1 is KGHDR and CDR2 SFDVKD.

The chain combines TRBV4-1 with TRBJ1-2, with 8 nucleotides matching TRBD1. Germline V gene data show CDR1 as MGHRA and CDR2 as YSYEKL. The CDR3 length is 16 residues. After removal of 1 base from V and 4 bases from J, the junction contained 8 bases not matched to a gene. For the CDR3, the DNA is TGCGCCAGCAGCCAAGCTCCGGACAGGGCAAGCTATGGCTACACCTTC. Translating it yields CASSQAPDRASYGYTF.

The chain uses TRBV11-2 and TRBJ1-1; the D gene is possibly TRBD1 (5 bases). Trimming stripped 5 bases from V and 1 base from J, with 8 bases between. Germline values: CDR1 SGHAT, CDR2 FQNNGV. This CDR3 comprises 13 residues. The CDR3 DNA is TGTGCCAGCAGCGTTACAGGGAACACTGAAGCTTTCTTT. Translating gives CASSVTGNTEAFF. Combining the CDR3 with reference TRBV11-2 and TRBJ1-1 gives the whole variable domain EAGVAQSPRYKIIEKRQSVAFWCNPISGHATLYWYQQILGQGPKLLIQFQNNGVVDDSQLPKDRFSAERLKGVDSTLKIQPAKLEDSAVYLCASSVTGNTEAFFGQGTRLTVV.

The J gene is TRBJ1-6, the V gene TRBV3-1 (or the pseudogene TRBV3-2); D unclear. The length of the CDR3 is 14 residues. V lost 5 bases, J lost 11 bases, and 16 bases lay in between. Germline-derived CDR1 and CDR2 are LGHDT and YNNKEL (reference sequence). The CDR3 spells CASSGKVWEAPLHF. DNA of the CDR3: TGTGCCAGCAGCGGCAAGGTGTGGGAGGCACCCCTCCACTTT.

The rearrangement links TRBV3-1 (or the pseudogene TRBV3-2) to TRBJ1-4, with D maybe TRBD1 (6 bases). There are 14 residues in the CDR3. Germline values: CDR1 LGHDT, CDR2 YNNKEL (reference sequence). Trimming removed 5 bases from V and 8 bases from J, with 15 bases in between. CDR3 amino acids: CASSKDSLGEKLFF. The CDR3 region has the DNA TGTGCCAGCAGCAAGGACAGTCTGGGGGAAAAACTGTTTTTT.

This chain joins TRBV7-8 and TRBJ2-2, with D unresolved. Trimming shortened V by 1 base and J by 5 bases, and 14 bases separated the two germline ends. CDR3 length: 16 residues. Looked up from germline, CDR1 is SGHVS and CDR2 is FQNEAQ. Here the CDR3 reads CASSLGARRLTGELFF. CDR3 sequence (DNA): TGTGCCAGCAGCTTAGGGGCACGGCGCCTAACCGGGGAGCTGTTTTTT.

The V and J genes are TRBV18 and TRBJ1-2, with 9 bases identical to TRBD1. CDR1 KGHSH and CDR2 LQKENI come from the germline V gene. V shed 3 bases and J 8 bases; nucleotides not matched to a gene: 10. The CDR3 runs to 15 residues. This chain's CDR3 is CASSPSPGTGSGYTF. The CDR3 DNA follows: TGTGCCAGCTCACCCTCTCCCGGGACAGGGTCCGGCTACACCTTC. The whole variable domain, remainder taken from reference TRBV18 and TRBJ1-2, is NAGVMQNPRHLVRRRGQEARLRCSPMKGHSHVYWYRQLPEEGLKFMVYLQKENIIDESGMPKERFSAEFPKEGPSILRIQQVVRGDSAAYFCASSPSPGTGSGYTFGSGTRLTVV.

The chain has TRBV28 and TRBJ1-5; D is perhaps TRBD1 (6 bases). Germline values: CDR1 MDHEN, CDR2 SYDVKM. The CDR3 totals 15 residues. Trimming shortened V by 6 bases and J by 6 bases, and 18 bases separated the two germline ends. In DNA, the CDR3 is TGTGCCAGCAGACGGACAGCTTTCGAAGGTCAGCCCCAGCATTTT. The encoded protein is CASRRTAFEGQPQHF.